This record covers a single T cell receptor beta chain. As yet, its antigen is unknown. This specimen belongs to a study of cytomegalovirus exposure and HLA in healthy donors. Looking at the study overall: The 90 to 150 validation repertoires matched the 500 to 750 first-cohort repertoires in platform, a later analysis reported.

Assay used: immunoSEQ multiplex PCR; TCRdb lists only in-frame clones, some missing. This table holds roughly 250,000 clones, 90% found once. CDR3 length equals 12 residues. The V gene's germline CDR1 is LNHDA and CDR2 SQIVND (reference sequence). V dropped 8 bases and J dropped 8 bases, with 15 bases sitting between them. Notes on the study in general: Some TCR beta chains (more than 150 of them) were listed as cytomegalovirus-associated. Many donors carried some public TCRs, although rarity characterized most TCR sequences. In the roughly 120 validation repertoires, a later analysis found that first-cohort TCR clusters tended to co-occur.

The TCR comes from a woman under 30 in good health and CMV-seronegative. The gene calls are TRBV19 and TRBJ1-2; tentatively, D is TRBD1 (5 bases). The sequenced sample consisted of PBMCs. The CDR3 here is CASLQGNRGYTF. DNA for the CDR3: TGTGCCAGTCTCCAGGGTAACAGGGGCTACACCTTC.